This T cell receptor beta chain was retrieved from a study of molecular identifiers for immune sequencing clone quantification. At the level of the study: Replicate experiments took RNA from approximately 20,000 or 100,000 naive CD8 cells, divided it five ways and sequenced four.

The CDR3 runs to 15 residues. Unmatched junction bases numbered 6, after V lost 6 bases and J lost 4 bases. Sorted cell numbers of about 18,000 to 1,000,000, with 10%, 30% or 50% RNA, served as input for naive CD8 libraries. Naive CD8 T cells, phenotype CD8+CD4-CCR7+CD45RA+, were sorted. This clonotype was detected many times. One entry per CDR3 protein results from TCRdb running MiXCR on the PCR reads. Of over 600,000 distinct CDR3 sequences in the sample, just under 20% were seen once. Sequencing was carried out using naive CD8+ T cells from blood, with Jurkat cell RNA spiked in. Noted subset: FACS-sorted CD8+CD4-CCR7+CD45RA+ naive T cells. V usage is TRBV12-3 or TRBV12-4 and J usage is TRBJ2-6; 7 positions agree with TRBD1. This receptor was identified in a human donor in good health. Some libraries in this study had Jurkat cell RNA spiked in. The CDR3 is CASSPTGAGANVLTF. The CDR3 DNA is TGTGCCAGCAGCCCAACAGGGGCGGGGGCCAACGTCCTGACTTTC.